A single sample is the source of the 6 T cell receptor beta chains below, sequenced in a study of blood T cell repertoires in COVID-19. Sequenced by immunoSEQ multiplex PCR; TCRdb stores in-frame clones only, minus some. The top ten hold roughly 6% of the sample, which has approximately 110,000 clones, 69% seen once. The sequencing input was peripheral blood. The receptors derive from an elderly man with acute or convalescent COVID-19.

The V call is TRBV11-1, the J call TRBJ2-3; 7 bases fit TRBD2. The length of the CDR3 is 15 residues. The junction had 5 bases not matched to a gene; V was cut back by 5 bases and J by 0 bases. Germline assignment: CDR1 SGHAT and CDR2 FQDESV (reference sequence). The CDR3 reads CASSVDSGSTDTQYF. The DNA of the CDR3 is TGTGCCAGCAGCGTGGATAGCGGGAGCACAGATACGCAGTATTTT.

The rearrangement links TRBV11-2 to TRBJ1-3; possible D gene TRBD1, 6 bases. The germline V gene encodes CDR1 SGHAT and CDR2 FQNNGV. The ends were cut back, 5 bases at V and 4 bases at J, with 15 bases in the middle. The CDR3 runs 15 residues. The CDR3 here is CASSPRGGGGNTIYF. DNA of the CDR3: TGTGCCAGCAGCCCCCGAGGGGGGGGCGGAAACACCATATATTTT.

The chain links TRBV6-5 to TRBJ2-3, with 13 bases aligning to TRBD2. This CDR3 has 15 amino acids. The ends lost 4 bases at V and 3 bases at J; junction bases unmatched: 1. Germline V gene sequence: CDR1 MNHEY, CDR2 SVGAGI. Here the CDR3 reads CASSSTSGRTDTQYF. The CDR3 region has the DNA TGTGCCAGCAGTTCGACTAGCGGGAGGACAGATACGCAGTATTTT.

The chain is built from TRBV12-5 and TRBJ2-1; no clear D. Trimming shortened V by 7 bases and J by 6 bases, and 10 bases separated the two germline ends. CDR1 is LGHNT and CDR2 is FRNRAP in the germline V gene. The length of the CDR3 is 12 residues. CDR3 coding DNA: TGTGCTAGTGCATCCAGATTCAATGAGCAGTTCTTC. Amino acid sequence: CASASRFNEQFF. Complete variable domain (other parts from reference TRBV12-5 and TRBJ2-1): DARVTQTPRHKVTEMGQEVTMRCQPILGHNTVFWYRQTMMQGLELLAYFRNRAPLDDSGMPKDRFSAEMPDATLATLKIQPSEPRDSAVYFCASASRFNEQFFGPGTRLTVL.

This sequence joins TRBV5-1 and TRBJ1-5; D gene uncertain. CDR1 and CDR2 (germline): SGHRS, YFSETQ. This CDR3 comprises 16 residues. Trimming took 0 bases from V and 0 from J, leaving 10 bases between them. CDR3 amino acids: CASSLVGAYSNQPQHF. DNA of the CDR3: TGCGCCAGCAGCTTGGTGGGAGCCTATAGCAATCAGCCCCAGCATTTT.

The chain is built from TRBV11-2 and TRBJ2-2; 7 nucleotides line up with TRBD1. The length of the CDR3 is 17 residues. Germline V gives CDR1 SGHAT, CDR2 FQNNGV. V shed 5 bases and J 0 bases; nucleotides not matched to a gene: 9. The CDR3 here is CASSPGYRGSNTGELFF. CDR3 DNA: TGTGCCAGCAGCCCAGGGTACAGGGGATCGAACACCGGGGAGCTGTTTTTT. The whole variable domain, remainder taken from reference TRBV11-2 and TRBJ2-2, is EAGVAQSPRYKIIEKRQSVAFWCNPISGHATLYWYQQILGQGPKLLIQFQNNGVVDDSQLPKDRFSAERLKGVDSTLKIQPAKLEDSAVYLCASSPGYRGSNTGELFFGEGSRLTVL.